A selection of T cell receptor beta chains follows, all from one sample in a study of blood T cell repertoires in COVID-19. TCRdb keeps only in-frame clones here, not all; method: immunoSEQ multiplex PCR. The sample holds around 130,000 clones, 75% to 90% seen once. The source material was peripheral blood. Source of these receptors: a man between 35 and 55 years old with acute or convalescent COVID-19. The CDR3 runs from the conserved cysteine through the conserved F or W. A D gene is named only where the DNA matches it firmly. Size is omitted from some rows. Given values are once, few, many or a class for expanded clones.

clone_size	d_call	cdr3_length	v_call	j_call	cdr3_aa	cdr3_nt
.	TRBD1	16	TRBV6-1	TRBJ1-3	CASREHDRGQGNTIYF	TGTGCCAGCAGGGAACATGACAGGGGGCAGGGAAACACCATATATTTT
.	TRBD1	15	TRBV30	TRBJ1-6	CAWVTGVSYNSPLHF	TGTGCCTGGGTAACAGGGGTTTCCTATAATTCACCCCTCCACTTT
.	.	15	TRBV19	TRBJ2-7	CASSLGSSGTYEQYF	TGTGCCAGTAGCCTGGGATCCTCAGGGACCTACGAGCAGTACTTC
few	TRBD1	15	TRBV15	TRBJ1-5	CATSPTGTGNQPQHF	TGTGCCACCAGTCCAACGGGGACAGGGAATCAGCCCCAGCATTTT
.	.	14	TRBV11-2	TRBJ1-5	CASSLDLPGQPQHF	TGTGCCAGCAGCTTAGATCTTCCGGGACAGCCCCAGCATTTT
.	TRBD1	15	TRBV30	TRBJ1-1	CAWRQGGHWGREAFF	TGTGCCTGGAGACAGGGGGGACATTGGGGACGTGAAGCTTTCTTT
.	TRBD1	15	TRBV5-6	TRBJ2-2	CASSFIGTGGGELFF	TGTGCCAGCAGCTTTATTGGGACAGGCGGTGGGGAGCTGTTTTTT
.	TRBD1	16	TRBV9	TRBJ1-5	CASSPGQGVGNQPQHF	TGTGCCAGCAGCCCCGGACAGGGGGTAGGCAATCAGCCCCAGCATTTT
.	TRBD1	16	TRBV19	TRBJ2-1	CASSRFGQGAYNEQFF	TGTGCCAGTAGTCGCTTTGGACAGGGGGCCTACAATGAGCAGTTCTTC
.	TRBD1	13	TRBV11-2	TRBJ1-1	CASSFTGEAEAFF	TGTGCCAGCAGCTTTACAGGGGAGGCTGAAGCTTTCTTT
.	TRBD1	15	TRBV7-2	TRBJ1-6	CASSLYRGGNSPLHF	TGTGCCAGCAGTCTCTACAGGGGAGGTAATTCACCCCTCCACTTT
.	.	11	TRBV20-1	TRBJ1-2	CSARLRYGYTF	TGCAGTGCTAGATTGAGATATGGCTACACCTTC
.	.	14	TRBV10-3	TRBJ2-7	CAISESTQGGEQYF	TGTGCCATCAGTGAGTCGACCCAGGGTGGCGAGCAGTACTTC
.	TRBD1	15	TRBV6-5	TRBJ1-6	CASTKTGTGNSPLHF	TGTGCCAGCACCAAAACCGGGACAGGGAATTCACCCCTCCACTTT
.	TRBD1	17	TRBV11-2	TRBJ2-2	CASSPWPTGINTGELFF	TGTGCCAGCAGCCCATGGCCGACAGGGATCAACACCGGGGAGCTGTTTTTT
.	.	11	TRBV7-9	TRBJ1-1	CASSYQGVAFF	TGTGCCAGCAGCTATCAAGGGGTTGCTTTCTTT
.	.	14	TRBV19	TRBJ2-3	CASSIGQGTDTQYF	TGTGCCAGTAGTATAGGGCAGGGTACAGATACGCAGTATTTT
.	TRBD2	16	TRBV7-3	TRBJ2-1	CASSLTGTSGYNEQFF	TGTGCCAGCAGCTTAACCGGGACTAGCGGTTACAATGAGCAGTTCTTC
.	TRBD1	14	TRBV16	TRBJ1-2	CASSLTGTGSSNTF	TGTGCCAGCAGCTTAACCGGGACAGGGTCATCTAACACCTTC
.	.	12	TRBV12-3/TRBV12-4	TRBJ1-5	CASSLSGGPQHF	TGTGCCAGCAGTTTATCAGGTGGGCCCCAGCATTTT
.	.	12	TRBV30	TRBJ2-7	CAWSVSSYEQYF	TGTGCCTGGAGTGTATCTTCCTACGAGCAGTACTTC
.	TRBD1	15	TRBV27	TRBJ1-1	CASTPRGTANTEAFF	TGTGCCAGCACTCCCCGTGGGACAGCTAACACTGAAGCTTTCTTT
.	.	14	TRBV15	TRBJ1-3	CATSDRTSGNTIYF	TGTGCCACCAGCGACAGAACCTCTGGAAACACCATATATTTT
.	.	15	TRBV7-8	TRBJ2-7	CASRAGQGIPYEQYF	TGTGCCAGCAGGGCGGGCCAGGGGATCCCCTACGAGCAGTACTTC
.	TRBD2	16	TRBV6-2/TRBV6-3	TRBJ2-3	CASRYGTSGSTDTQYF	TGTGCCAGCAGATACGGGACTAGCGGGAGCACAGATACGCAGTATTTT
.	TRBD1	16	TRBV19	TRBJ1-2	CASSITQGAFAYGYTF	TGTGCCAGTAGTATAACACAGGGGGCCTTCGCCTATGGCTACACCTTC
once	TRBD1	15	TRBV11-2	TRBJ2-7	CASSRTRDRGYEQYF	TGTGCCAGCAGCCGAACAAGGGACAGGGGTTACGAGCAGTACTTC
.	TRBD1	14	TRBV2	TRBJ1-4	CASTTGGWGEKLFF	TGTGCCAGCACCACAGGGGGCTGGGGTGAAAAACTGTTTTTT
.	.	16	TRBV5-5	TRBJ1-5	CASSLGPGSANQPQHF	TGTGCCAGCAGCTTGGGTCCAGGGTCTGCCAATCAGCCCCAGCATTTT
.	.	13	TRBV2	TRBJ1-3	CASMGGVGNTIYF	TGTGCCAGCATGGGAGGGGTTGGAAACACCATATATTTT
.	.	15	TRBV4-2	TRBJ1-6	CASSQDLGDSSPLHF	TGTGCCAGCAGCCAAGATCTAGGGGACTCTTCACCCCTCCACTTT
.	.	15	TRBV19	TRBJ1-4	CASSPRGQRGQKLFF	TGTGCCAGTAGTCCCCGAGGACAGAGAGGGCAGAAACTGTTTTTT
.	.	13	TRBV11-3	TRBJ2-2	CASSLLRTGELFF	TGTGCCAGCAGCTTACTGAGGACCGGGGAGCTGTTTTTT
.	TRBD1	18	TRBV6-1	TRBJ2-2	CASSVYGQGALNTGELFF	TGTGCCAGCAGTGTCTACGGACAGGGGGCCTTGAACACCGGGGAGCTGTTTTTT
.	TRBD2	16	TRBV3-1/TRBV3-2	TRBJ2-3	CASSHLLRGGRDTQYF	TGTGCCAGCAGCCATCTTTTGCGGGGGGGCCGGGATACGCAGTATTTT
.	TRBD1	17	TRBV7-8	TRBJ1-3	CASSLGGQGSLDHTIYF	TGTGCCAGCAGCTTAGGGGGACAGGGATCCCTCGACCACACCATATATTTT
.	TRBD1	13	TRBV7-9	TRBJ2-7	CASSIDRGHEQYF	TGTGCCAGCAGCATAGACAGGGGCCACGAGCAGTACTTC
.	.	14	TRBV5-1	TRBJ1-2	CASSRTSGGYGYTF	TGCGCCAGCAGCCGGACGTCGGGGGGCTATGGCTACACCTTC
.	TRBD2	17	TRBV27	TRBJ2-5	CASSKRGLAGVVETQYF	TGTGCCAGCAGTAAAAGGGGACTAGCGGGAGTGGTGGAGACCCAGTACTTC
.	TRBD1	15	TRBV18	TRBJ1-1	CASSIGQGGNTEAFF	TGTGCCAGCTCAATAGGACAGGGTGGCAACACTGAAGCTTTCTTT
.	.	16	TRBV9	TRBJ1-1	CASSTLTGIGATEAFF	TGTGCCAGCAGCACACTGACAGGCATTGGGGCCACAGAAGCTTTCTTT
.	TRBD1	11	TRBV19	TRBJ1-2	CASSNRGGYTF	TGTGCCAGTAGTAACAGGGGTGGCTACACCTTC
.	TRBD2	17	TRBV4-3	TRBJ2-1	CASSQGTSGGSMNEQFF	TGCGCCAGCAGCCAAGGGACTAGCGGGGGGTCTATGAATGAGCAGTTCTTC
.	TRBD2	15	TRBV5-1	TRBJ2-1	CASSSGLAGYNEQFF	TGCGCCAGCAGCTCGGGACTAGCGGGATACAATGAGCAGTTCTTC
.	.	17	TRBV4-2	TRBJ1-2	CASSQALETDTNYGYTF	TGTGCCAGCAGCCAAGCGTTAGAGACAGACACTAACTATGGCTACACCTTC